The entry below describes one T cell receptor (beta chain). This clonotype came up many times. What antigen it recognizes has not been identified. Per-nucleotide qualities are absent, and no much larger clonotype sits a single base away. The data are from a study of regulatory T cells in long-lasting Graves disease listed by TCRdb under 2021. In the study overall: In the newly diagnosed Graves' disease group, patients had been taking antithyroid drugs for less than 3 months. Persistent Graves' disease patients were compared with newly diagnosed Graves' disease patients by peripheral blood TCR sequencing and RNA sequencing. The study was conducted in China and was registered as a clinical trial. TCR sequencing covered about 13 persistent and some 20 newly diagnosed Graves' disease patients, 33 samples in total.

In light of the paper, this sample's time point label describes: newly diagnosed GD, antithyroid drugs for less than 3 months. RNA was extracted from PBMCs in TRIzol for both TCR sequencing and RNA sequencing. Graves' disease was diagnosed according to American Thyroid Association guidelines. Patients were recruited from an endocrinology department in Xi'an, China. From each patient, around 8.3 milliliters of peripheral blood was collected into an EDTA anticoagulant tube. Ficoll Paque Plus density gradient separation was used to isolate PBMCs, and no further T cell sorting was performed. An Agilent 2100 Bioanalyzer and agarose gel were used to check RNA quality, and a NanoDrop 2000 was used to measure RNA concentration. Library preparation used multiplex PCR. TCRdb records Illumina HiSeq 4000 as the sequencer. CDR3 regions were amplified by Arm-PCR with iRepertoire HTBI primers to construct TCR beta libraries. Gel purification was performed on PCR products prior to sequencing. Under the source paper's analysis protocol: Gene usage analysis of CDR3 amino acid clonotypes relied on the 60 or so TRBV and 13 to 15 TRBJ segments identified across samples. Filtered high-quality paired reads were merged into contigs using COPE and FqMerger. Contigs were aligned with BLAST to IMGT TRBV, TRBD and TRBJ reference genes, and CDR3 was defined per IMGT. Clonotypes above 0.1% frequency were classified as highly expanded clones. Shannon entropy was used to measure repertoire diversity, and the Gini coefficient was used to measure V-J evenness. Clonotypes shared by more than one individual were considered public. TCRdb handled the public reads itself, with Q25 trimming in fastp and clone calling in MiXCR, and kept productive beta chains. Identical CDR3 proteins give one entry, which carries the most common genes and DNA. Clone size and V and J calls follow TCRdb, not the original study. In all, the sample holds 550,000 to 600,000 distinct CDR3 sequences, and around 16% of those were seen once. The ten top clones hold 9.5% to 15% of the sample.

The CDR3 has 16 amino acids, counting the end cysteine and phenylalanine. The retained sequence is limited to the CDR3, 48 bases, with the frame set at the first base. CDR1 SGHTA and CDR2 FQGTGA were looked up in the germline V gene. V drops 2 bases and J drops 5 bases, leaving 16 bases in between. What the research found in general, with its limitations: Only peripheral blood was studied, because thyroid tissue, the primary lesion, was inaccessible. Persistent disease showed preferential use of TRBV28, TRBJ1-2 and TRBJ2-5, whereas newly diagnosed disease favored TRBV20-1 and TRBJ2-1. Sequencing and analysis were restricted to the TCR beta chain. Compared with newly diagnosed patients, persistent Graves' disease patients had lower TCR Shannon entropy and fewer highly expanded clones, which suggests clonal expansion. As a limitation, the authors acknowledged that the small sample size may reduce accuracy. Persistent patients shared more public clonotypes among themselves (around 3,000) than newly diagnosed patients did (more than 950).

The same sample was also studied in work on T cells in Graves' hyperthyroidism and ophthalmopathy. The second study's authors report: Stable Graves' hyperthyroidism was defined as the absence of progression to ophthalmopathy over 18 months of follow-up. The hyperthyroidism patients were between 18 and 65 years old and newly diagnosed, with a disease duration of less than 2 months. Patients with uncontrolled infections, other autoimmune diseases, pregnancy or lactation were excluded. Clinical symptoms, serum thyroxine and TRAb, thyroid ultrasound, and orbital computed tomography formed the basis for the diagnoses. For the first round of RT-PCR on the TCR CDR3, the HTBI primer set was used together with the Qiagen OneStep RT-PCR kit. Blood samples also contained most of the expanded thyroid clonotypes (frequency above 0.001), which suggests that blood repertoires may reflect thyroid immune responses. Ophthalmopathy was separated from stable hyperthyroidism by a 13 V-J signature model, with approximately 86% sensitivity and 81% to 82% specificity obtained in cross-validation and 80%/75% obtained in testing. In validation, progression to ophthalmopathy was predicted by the model with 70.59% sensitivity and 72% to 80% specificity, a median of about 6 months before onset. TCR V-J signatures able to tell the groups apart were searched for in a discovery cohort of 95 to 100 patients, of whom about 40 had Graves' ophthalmopathy and 57 had stable Graves' hyperthyroidism. Prospective prediction of ophthalmopathy was tested in an independent validation cohort of approximately 18 hyperthyroidism patients and some 17 patients who later progressed to ophthalmopathy. The roughly 94 discovery patients were randomly divided into training and test sets at a 7:3 ratio. The study also compared thyroid tissue and blood T-cell repertoires from a handful of Graves' hyperthyroidism patients. Following sampling, methimazole starting at 30 mg daily was given to hyperthyroidism patients, and high-dose intravenous methylprednisolone was given to ophthalmopathy patients. Libraries were constructed in a second round of multiplex PCR, after which size selection and purification were carried out. Sequencing of the libraries was done on an Illumina HiSeq2000 using paired-end 100 bp reads. SOAPnuke was used to process the raw data, with reads discarded if the reads contained adapters or uncalled bases, had a mean Phred below 15, or lacked an exact constant-primer or identifier match. High-quality paired reads were merged with COPE v1.2.5, and unique nucleotide sequences were defined as clonotypes. MiTCR v1.1 was used to align clonotypes to the IMGT TRBV, TRBD and TRBJ reference segments. Only V-J combinations with frequency above 0.0001, covering 99.2% of repertoires, were analysed. The TCS score was defined as F50 (clonal expansion) divided by E x V (chaos), with BLOSUM62-based TCRdist calculated between CDR3 peptides within each V-J. Welch's t-statistics and random forest reduced 514 V-J features to roughly 13, which were used in a naive Bayes classifier (R e1071). Sample size was not statistically predetermined, and investigators were not blinded to group allocation. According to the paper, TCR Vbeta CDR3 sequencing was carried out on around 140 peripheral blood samples, which came from fewer than 50 ophthalmopathy, about 75 hyperthyroidism and approximately 17 progressor patients.

The sequences come from peripheral blood mononuclear cells (PBMCs), collected at new diagnosis, from a patient treated with antithyroid drugs. The clonotype originates from a man younger than 30 with Graves disease. Donor details come from another sample of the same person, matched by shared clones. Recombination connected TRBV7-3 to TRBJ2-1; TRBD1 is possibly the D segment (6 matching bases). Here is the DNA: TGTGCCAGCAGCTTATCCGTGGACAGCGAAAACAATGAGCAGTTCTTC. This is translated as CASSLSVDSENNEQFF.